This TCR beta chain was documented in a study of T cell responses to AZD1222 COVID-19 vaccine listed by TCRdb under 2021. General notes on the study: Because spike-specific TCR depth and breadth did not differ between the two schedules, AZD1222 recipients who got a second dose at roughly 4 weeks were pooled with those who got a second dose at roughly 12 weeks. TCR sequencing was performed for 230 to 250 trial participants, of whom 200 to 220 were given two doses of AZD1222 and about 25 were given two doses of MenACWY control vaccine. Trial participants were enrolled by age into 18-55, 56-69 and 70-plus year subgroups, with 148, 28 and 57 TCR-sequenced participants respectively.

The CDR3 regions of human TCRbeta chains were analyzed by immunosequencing. The study's processing was this. TCRs in the repertoires were matched against a reference library of SARS-CoV-2-specific TCRs that had been generated with the MIRA antigen-specificity platform. Breadth was defined as the fraction of unique TCRs that were SARS-CoV-2-associated. Depth was defined as the fraction of total T cells that were SARS-CoV-2-associated. Each spike-specific TCR was assigned to its reactive spike region and to a CD4 or CD8 class using the MIRA data. Log10-transformed breadth and depth values were compared by one-way ANOVA with Sidak's multiple comparisons tests. In its TCRdb copy, this immuneACCESS table keeps in-frame sequences only and misses some clones. Where compared with another copy, unresolved V genes explain less than half of these, and the others have no known cause. The DNA was the basis for D and trimming; V, J and clone size are from that table. Here the sample has 150,000 to 200,000 clones; approximately 95% occur a single time. The ten most abundant clones make up about 3.9% of the sample.

The sample's time point label, in plain terms: baseline before first vaccination. Samples from vaccinated people were obtained from the UK trials COV001 and COV002, which included a single-blind randomized controlled phase 2/3 trial of AZD1222 (ChAdOx1 nCoV-19) in healthy adults. For TCRbeta chain sequencing, PBMC samples from trial participants were taken at day 0 and at day 28 after the second dose. Its CDR3 holds 16 amino acids, cysteine through phenylalanine. Here the CDR3 DNA is all that survives: 48 bases in frame from base 1. Deletion took 3 bases off V and 8 bases off J, with a span of 20 bases between the germline ends. Based on the germline V gene (reference sequence), the CDR1 and CDR2 sequences are SGHNT and YYREEE. A single count supports this clone. It lacks a known antigen. It has no much larger one-base neighbor in the sample; base qualities were not kept. Here is what the overall study found, with its caveats: Vaccine-associated CD4 TCRs spanned the whole spike protein, with dominant responses in regions 160-218 and 743-854. Reportedly, close to half of the unique spike-specific TCRs recognized epitopes lying outside the regions that are mutated in the B.1.351 and B.1.1.7 variants. A significant rise in spike-specific TCR breadth and depth was observed after two AZD1222 doses relative to day 0 and relative to MenACWY recipients. Because no day 14 peak-response samples were available, the repertoires could be characterized only after the peak T cell response. Participants were mostly white British and included more females than males, and it was suggested by the authors that clonal diversity may have been underestimated. Only a handful of AZD1222 recipients were SARS-CoV-2 seropositive at baseline, limiting conclusions about previously exposed vaccinees. The 56-69-year group was small, and its depth increase did not reach significance, likely because of low power.

This sequence uses TRBV5-4 and TRBJ1-4; possibly the D gene is TRBD1, per 6 matching bases. This TCR derives from an adult in good health. Sequenced here: peripheral blood, sampled on day 0 of AZD1222 vaccination. Here the CDR3 is given as CASSWGLGAIREKLFF. The bases read TGTGCCAGCAGCTGGGGGCTAGGGGCGATTCGGGAAAAACTGTTTTTT.